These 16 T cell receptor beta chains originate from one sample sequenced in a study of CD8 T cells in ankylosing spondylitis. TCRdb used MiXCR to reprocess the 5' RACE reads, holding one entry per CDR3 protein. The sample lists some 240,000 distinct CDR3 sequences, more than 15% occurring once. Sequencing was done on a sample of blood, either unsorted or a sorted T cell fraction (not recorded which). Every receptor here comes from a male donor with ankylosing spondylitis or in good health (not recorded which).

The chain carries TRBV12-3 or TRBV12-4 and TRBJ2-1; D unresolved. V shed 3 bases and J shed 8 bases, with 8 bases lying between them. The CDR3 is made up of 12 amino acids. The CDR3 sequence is CASSFFPDEQFF. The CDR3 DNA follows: TGTGCCAGCAGTTTTTTCCCCGATGAGCAGTTCTTC.

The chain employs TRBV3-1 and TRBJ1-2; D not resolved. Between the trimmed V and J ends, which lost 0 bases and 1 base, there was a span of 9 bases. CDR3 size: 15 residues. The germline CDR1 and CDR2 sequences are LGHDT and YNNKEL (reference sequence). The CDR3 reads CASSQDNRNNYGYTF. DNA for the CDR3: TGTGCCAGCAGCCAAGATAACCGAAATAACTATGGCTACACCTTC.

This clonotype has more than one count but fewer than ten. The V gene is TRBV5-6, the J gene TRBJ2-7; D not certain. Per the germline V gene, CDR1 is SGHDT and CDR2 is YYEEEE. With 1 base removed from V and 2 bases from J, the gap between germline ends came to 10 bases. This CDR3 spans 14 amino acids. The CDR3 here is CASSLLGTTYEQYF. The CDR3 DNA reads TGTGCCAGCAGCTTGCTTGGCACCACCTACGAGCAGTACTTC.

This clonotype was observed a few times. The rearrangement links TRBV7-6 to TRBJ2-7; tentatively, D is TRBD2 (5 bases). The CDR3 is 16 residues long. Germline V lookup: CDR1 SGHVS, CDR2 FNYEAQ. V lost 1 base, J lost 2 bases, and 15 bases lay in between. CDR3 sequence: CASSLEAGAGAYEQYF. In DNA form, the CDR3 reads TGTGCCAGCAGCTTAGAGGCGGGTGCCGGAGCCTACGAGCAGTACTTC.

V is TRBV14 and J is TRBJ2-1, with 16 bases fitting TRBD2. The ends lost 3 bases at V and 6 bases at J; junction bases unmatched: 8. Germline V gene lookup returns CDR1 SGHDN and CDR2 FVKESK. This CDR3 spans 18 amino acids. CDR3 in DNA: TGTGCCAGCAGCCACCCCGGGACTAGCGGGAGGGATTTCAATGAGCAGTTCTTC. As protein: CASSHPGTSGRDFNEQFF.

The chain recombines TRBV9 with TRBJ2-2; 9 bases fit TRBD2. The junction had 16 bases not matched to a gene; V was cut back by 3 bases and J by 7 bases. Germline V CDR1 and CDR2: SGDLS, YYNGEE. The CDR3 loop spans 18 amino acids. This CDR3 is CASSAYGDPGLAGGELFF. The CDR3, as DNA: TGTGCCAGCAGCGCCTATGGGGATCCGGGACTAGCCGGCGGGGAGCTGTTTTTT. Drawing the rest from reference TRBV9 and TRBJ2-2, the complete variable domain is DSGVTQTPKHLITATGQRVTLRCSPRSGDLSVYWYQQSLDQGLQFLIQYYNGEERAKGNILERFSAQQFPDLHSELNLSSLELGDSALYFCASSAYGDPGLAGGELFFGEGSRLTVL.

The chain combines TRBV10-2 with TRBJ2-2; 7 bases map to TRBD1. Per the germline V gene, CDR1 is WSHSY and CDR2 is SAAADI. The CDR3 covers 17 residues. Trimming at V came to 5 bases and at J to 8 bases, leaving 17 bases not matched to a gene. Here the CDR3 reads CASSSQFQGEYAGELFF. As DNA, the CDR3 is TGCGCCAGCAGTTCCCAGTTCCAGGGGGAGTATGCGGGGGAGCTGTTTTTT.

CDR3 coding DNA: TGTGCCAGCAGCTATCAAACGATCGAGCAGTTCTTC. Residues: CASSYQTIEQFF. The chain couples TRBV14 to TRBJ2-1; unclear D gene. The CDR3 contains 12 residues. Per germline, CDR1 SGHDN and CDR2 FVKESK. Deletions cut 5 bases from V and 10 bases from J, with 12 bases between.

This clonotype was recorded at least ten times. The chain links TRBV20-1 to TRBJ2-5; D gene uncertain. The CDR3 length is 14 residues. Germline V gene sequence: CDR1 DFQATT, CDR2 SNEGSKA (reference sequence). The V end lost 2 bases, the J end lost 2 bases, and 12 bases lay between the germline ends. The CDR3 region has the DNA TGCAGTGCTAGATCCGAGACCCCTCAAGAGACCCAGTACTTC. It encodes CSARSETPQETQYF.

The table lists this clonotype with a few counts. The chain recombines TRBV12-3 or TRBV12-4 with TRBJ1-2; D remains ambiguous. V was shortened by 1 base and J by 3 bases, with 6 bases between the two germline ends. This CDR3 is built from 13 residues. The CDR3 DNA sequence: TGTGCCAGCAGTTTAGGAGGGTACTATGGCTACACCTTC. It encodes CASSLGGYYGYTF.

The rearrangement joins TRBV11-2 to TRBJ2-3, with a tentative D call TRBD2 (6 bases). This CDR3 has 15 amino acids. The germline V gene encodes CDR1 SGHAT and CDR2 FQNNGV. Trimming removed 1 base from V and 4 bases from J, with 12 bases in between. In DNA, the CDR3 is TGTGCCAGCAGCTTAGGGGGACTGAGCGCAGATACGCAGTATTTT. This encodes CASSLGGLSADTQYF.

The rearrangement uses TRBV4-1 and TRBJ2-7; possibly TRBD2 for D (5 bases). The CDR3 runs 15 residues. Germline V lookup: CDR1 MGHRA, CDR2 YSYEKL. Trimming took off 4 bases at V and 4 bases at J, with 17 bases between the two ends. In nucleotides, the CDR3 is TGCGCCAGCAGCCCAGAGCGAGAGGGCGGGTACGAGCAGTACTTC. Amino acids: CASSPEREGGYEQYF.

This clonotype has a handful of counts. The CDR3 loop is CASRLQGAREKLFF. The CDR3 DNA is TGTGCCAGCAGACTACAGGGGGCGCGTGAAAAACTGTTTTTT. The rearrangement links TRBV6-1 to TRBJ1-4; 9 bases line up with TRBD1. This CDR3 spans 14 amino acids. V dropped 6 bases and J dropped 7; count of bases not matched to a gene: 6. CDR1 is MNHNS, CDR2 SASEGT, per germline.

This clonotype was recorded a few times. This CDR3 is CASSFPSGELFF. The CDR3 DNA sequence: TGTGCCAGCAGTTTCCCCTCCGGGGAGCTGTTTTTT. This sequence joins TRBV27 and TRBJ2-2; no definite D call. V lost 3 bases and J lost 6, with 5 bases in between. Germline V gene data show CDR1 as MNHEY and CDR2 as SMNVEV (reference sequence). The CDR3 contains 12 residues.

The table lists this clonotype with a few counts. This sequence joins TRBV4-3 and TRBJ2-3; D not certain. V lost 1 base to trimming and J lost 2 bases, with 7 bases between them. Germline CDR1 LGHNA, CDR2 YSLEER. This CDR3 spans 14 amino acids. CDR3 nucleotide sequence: TGCGCCAGCAGCCAAGTAGAGGACACAGATACGCAGTATTTT. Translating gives CASSQVEDTDTQYF.

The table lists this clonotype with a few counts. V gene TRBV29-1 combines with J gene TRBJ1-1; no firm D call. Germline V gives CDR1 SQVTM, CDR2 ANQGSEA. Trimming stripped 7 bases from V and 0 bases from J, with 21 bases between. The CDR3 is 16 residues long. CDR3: CSAYLSPRRMNTEAFF. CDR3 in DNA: TGCAGCGCCTACCTATCCCCCAGGAGGATGAACACTGAAGCTTTCTTT.